This is a list of T cell receptor beta chains from one sample in a study of shared clonotypes between healthy human individuals. TCRdb keeps only in-frame clones here, not all; method: immunoSEQ multiplex PCR. This table holds about 490,000 clones, 60% to 85% found once. Specimen: PBMCs. These TCRs come from a woman aged 40 to 50 in good health. Some clones in this sample may be carry-over from other donors' samples. The CDR3 runs from the conserved cysteine through the conserved F or W. The D gene is left open where the match is weak. The listing skips clone size in some rows; elsewhere it reads once, few, many or a size class.

-	TRBJ1-5	TRBV15	-	14	TGTGCCACCAGCCGCTTCCGCTCGGTAGAGCCCCAGCATTTT	CATSRFRSVEPQHF
-	TRBJ2-3	TRBV13	TRBD2	16	TGTGCCAGCAGCCCCCAGCGGGAGATGAGGGGAGATACGCAGTATTTT	CASSPQREMRGDTQYF
few	TRBJ2-3	TRBV7-9	-	14	TGTGCCAGCAGCTTGGGCGGGTACACAGATACGCAGTATTTT	CASSLGGYTDTQYF
-	TRBJ2-5	TRBV9	TRBD2	15	TGTGCCAGCAGCGTAGCACTAGCGGCCCAAGAGACCCAGTACTTC	CASSVALAAQETQYF
-	TRBJ1-2	TRBV6-1	-	14	TGTGCCAGCACTCGCCAGGGAGGTTCCTATGGCTACACCTTC	CASTRQGGSYGYTF
many	TRBJ2-1	TRBV19	-	14	TGTGCCAGTAGTATCAGGGTACACAACAATGAGCAGTTCTTC	CASSIRVHNNEQFF
-	TRBJ1-5	TRBV6-1	-	14	TGTGCCAGCAAGCAGGGTTATAGCAATCAGCCCCAGCATTTT	CASKQGYSNQPQHF
-	TRBJ2-1	TRBV12-2	-	17	TGTGCAAGTCGCTTAGGAAGACGGGACAGGGGGCTGTATGAGCAGTTCTTC	CASRLGRRDRGLYEQFF
-	TRBJ1-4	TRBV4-2	TRBD1	15	TGTGCCAGCAGCCAAGATGGGACAGGGGACGAAAAACTGTTTTTT	CASSQDGTGDEKLFF
-	TRBJ1-5	TRBV6-6	-	13	TGTGCCAGCAGCCGGACGGGTTATCAGCCCCAGCATTTT	CASSRTGYQPQHF
-	TRBJ2-1	TRBV6-1	-	13	TGTGCCAGCGCAGAACCGACTCTGAATGAGCAGTTCTTC	CASAEPTLNEQFF
few	TRBJ2-1	TRBV2	TRBD2	15	TGTGCCAGCAGTAGAGGGACTAGCGAGAACAATGAGCAGTTCTTC	CASSRGTSENNEQFF
-	TRBJ1-1	TRBV28	-	14	TGTGCCAGCAGTTTCGAGGGGCCTCGGACTGAAGCTTTCTTT	CASSFEGPRTEAFF
-	TRBJ1-2	TRBV19	-	12	TGTGCCAGTAGTATTGAGGGCCGCGGCTACACCTTC	CASSIEGRGYTF
few	TRBJ2-5	TRBV7-9	-	14	TGTGCCAGCAGCTTAGCCGCTGGTGGAGGAGCCCAGTACTTC	CASSLAAGGGAQYF
-	TRBJ2-7	TRBV6-1	-	15	TGTGCCAGCAGTGTCGATAGCGGCAGTTCCTACGAGCAGTACTTC	CASSVDSGSSYEQYF
-	TRBJ2-7	TRBV11-2	TRBD2	15	TGTGCCAGCAGTTTACTAGCGGGAGGGGCTGGCGAGCAGTACTTC	CASSLLAGGAGEQYF
few	TRBJ2-1	TRBV6-1	TRBD1	13	TGTGCCAGCAGTGAGGACAGGCACAATGAGCAGTTCTTC	CASSEDRHNEQFF
-	TRBJ2-4	TRBV2	TRBD1	14	TGTGCCAGCAGAGACAGGGTAGGCGAAAACATTCAGTACTTC	CASRDRVGENIQYF
-	TRBJ1-4	TRBV28	-	12	TGTGCCAGTTCTCGGGCGTATGAAAAACTGTTTTTT	CASSRAYEKLFF
-	TRBJ2-2	TRBV19	-	15	TGTGCCAGTAGCCTGATGGGGGGGCACACCGGGGAGCTGTTTTTT	CASSLMGGHTGELFF
-	TRBJ2-1	TRBV14	TRBD2	20	TGTGCCAGCAGCCAAGCCGGCGGCCTAGCGGGAGTGTTCCCCTACAATGAGCAGTTCTTC	CASSQAGGLAGVFPYNEQFF
-	TRBJ2-4	TRBV14	TRBD2	14	TGTGCCAGCAGCCAAGCACTAGCGAAGGACATTCAGTACTTC	CASSQALAKDIQYF
many	TRBJ1-2	TRBV7-8	-	15	TGTGCCAGCAGCTTAGCGGGGGGGCGCGACTATGGCTACACCTTC	CASSLAGGRDYGYTF
-	TRBJ2-7	TRBV28	-	13	TGTGCCAGCAGTACCCAGCAGCTCTACGAGCAGTACTTC	CASSTQQLYEQYF
-	TRBJ2-1	TRBV2	TRBD2	14	TGTGCCAGCACCGCGGGAGACATGGGAGGTGAGCAGTTCTTC	CASTAGDMGGEQFF
few	TRBJ2-2	TRBV11-2	-	16	TGTGCCAGCAGCCTCGCAGGGGGGACGAACACCGGGGAGCTGTTTTTT	CASSLAGGTNTGELFF
-	TRBJ2-7	TRBV7-6	-	13	TGTGCCAGCAGCCCCGGACGCTCCTACGAGCAGTACTTC	CASSPGRSYEQYF
-	TRBJ1-1	TRBV7-9	-	15	TGTGCCAGCAGCTTATCCGCGACAGGGAACACTGAAGCTTTCTTT	CASSLSATGNTEAFF
once	TRBJ1-2	TRBV5-5	-	12	TGTGCCAGCAGCTTGGGGATTTATGGCTACACCTTC	CASSLGIYGYTF
-	TRBJ2-7	TRBV7-2	-	14	TGTGCCAGCAGCTTAAGCATCGCGGGGAACGAGCAGTACTTC	CASSLSIAGNEQYF
-	TRBJ1-1	TRBV11-3	-	12	TGTGCCAGCAGCTTAGTACACACTGAAGCTTTCTTT	CASSLVHTEAFF
-	TRBJ1-1	TRBV10-1	TRBD1	13	TGCGCCAGCAGTCTGGACAGGGCCACTGAAGCTTTCTTT	CASSLDRATEAFF
once	TRBJ2-1	TRBV11-2	-	15	TGTGCCAGCAGCTTTCGGCGGCCCACTCGGGATGAGCAGTTCTTC	CASSFRRPTRDEQFF
-	TRBJ2-1	TRBV19	TRBD2	15	TGTGCCAGTAGTCCCCCTAGCGGGAGATGGGGTGAGCAGTTCTTC	CASSPPSGRWGEQFF
-	TRBJ2-3	TRBV4-1	-	18	TGCGCCAGCAGCCAAGATGTACCAGGGCCAACTGGGGTAGATACGCAGTATTTT	CASSQDVPGPTGVDTQYF
once	TRBJ1-1	TRBV10-3	TRBD1	14	TGTGCCATCAGTCCGGGACAGGGGGAAACTGAAGCTTTCTTT	CAISPGQGETEAFF
-	TRBJ2-7	TRBV15	TRBD1	17	TGTGCCACCAGCAGAGATAGGGGGACAGGGGGCCTATACGAGCAGTACTTC	CATSRDRGTGGLYEQYF
few	TRBJ2-5	TRBV7-2	-	14	TGTGCCAGCAGCAGCCAGACTGGGCAAGAGACCCAGTACTTC	CASSSQTGQETQYF
-	TRBJ2-5	TRBV27	TRBD2	16	TGTGCCAGCAGGGCTTGGGGGGAGGGAGGTCCAGAGACCCAGTACTTC	CASRAWGEGGPETQYF
once	TRBJ2-2	TRBV19	-	15	TGTGCCAGTAGTAAAGGTTCGGGGAACACCGGGGAGCTGTTTTTT	CASSKGSGNTGELFF
-	TRBJ1-1	TRBV14	-	13	TGTGCCAGCACGGGCATAAGGGGTACTGAAGCTTTCTTT	CASTGIRGTEAFF
once	TRBJ1-2	TRBV5-4	TRBD1	15	TGTGCCAGCAGCTCACCAGGGGGCCGGGACTATGGCTACACCTTC	CASSSPGGRDYGYTF
-	TRBJ1-5	TRBV25-1	TRBD1	14	TGTGCCAGCAGTGAGGGACAGGGCAATCAGCCCCAGCATTTT	CASSEGQGNQPQHF
-	TRBJ2-4	TRBV5-1	-	16	TGCGCCAGCAGCCGCCTCGCTGAACAGACCAAAAACATTCAGTACTTC	CASSRLAEQTKNIQYF
-	TRBJ2-5	TRBV23-1	-	16	TGCGCCAGCAGTCATCGGAAGATCAGTCTAGGCGAGACCCAGTACTTC	CASSHRKISLGETQYF
-	TRBJ2-3	TRBV4-3	-	14	TGCGCCAGCAGCCCCGGTGTTAGCACAGATACGCAGTATTTT	CASSPGVSTDTQYF
-	TRBJ2-3	TRBV5-1	TRBD2	16	TGCGCCAGCAGCTTGAGCGGGAGGGCCGGCACAGATACGCAGTATTTT	CASSLSGRAGTDTQYF
-	TRBJ1-2	TRBV27	-	17	TGTGCCAGCAGTCCAGACCCAGACAGCCGCACCCAGGGTGGCTACACCTTC	CASSPDPDSRTQGGYTF
few	TRBJ2-2	TRBV14	TRBD2	16	TGTGCCAGCAGCCAACTAGCGGGAGCGAACACCGGGGAGCTGTTTTTT	CASSQLAGANTGELFF
many	TRBJ2-2	TRBV7-9	-	13	TGTGCCAGCAGCTTAGTGTTGAACGGGGAGCTGTTTTTT	CASSLVLNGELFF
-	TRBJ2-3	TRBV19	-	13	TGTGCCAGTAGTTCAAGAGTGAGGGATACGCAGTATTTT	CASSSRVRDTQYF
-	TRBJ2-3	TRBV11-1	-	16	TGTGCCAGCAGCTTAGTTCCAGGGATGGTAACAGATACGCAGTATTTT	CASSLVPGMVTDTQYF
-	TRBJ1-1	TRBV7-8	-	13	TGTGCCAGCAGCTTAGAATTGGGCACTGAAGCTTTCTTT	CASSLELGTEAFF